What follows are 13 T cell receptor beta chains derived from one specimen sequenced in a study of memory CD4+ T cells and cytomegalovirus serostatus. Single viable CD3+CD4+CD8-CD45RO+ cells were sorted as the memory CD4+ T cells. Method: immunoSEQ multiplex PCR; TCRdb's copy keeps in-frame clones and lacks some. The sample has over 50,000 clones, 80% to 85% seen once. Sequenced: memory CD4+ T cells from blood. These receptors originate from an adult in good health and CMV-seronegative.

The chain links TRBV7-8 to TRBJ1-2; D remains ambiguous. V lost 1 base, J lost 0 bases, and 9 bases lay in between. This CDR3 comprises 15 residues. Germline CDR1 is SGHVS and CDR2 is FQNEAQ. CDR3 amino acids: CASSLGAGANYGYTF. CDR3 coding DNA: TGTGCCAGCAGCTTAGGGGCCGGAGCTAACTATGGCTACACCTTC.

The chain has TRBV6-1 and TRBJ2-7; D possibly corresponds to TRBD2 (6 bases). CDR1 and CDR2 from the germline V gene are MNHNS and SASEGT. V shed 8 bases and J shed 1 base, with 15 bases lying between them. There are 14 residues in the CDR3. The DNA for the CDR3 is TGTGCCAGCGGCCGGGACTCCTATTCCTACGAGCAGTACTTC. It codes for CASGRDSYSYEQYF.

The V gene is TRBV7-3, the J gene TRBJ2-7; weak D call: TRBD1 (5 bases). CDR3 length equals 14 residues. Deletions cut 0 bases from V and 4 bases from J, with 10 bases between. From germline, CDR1 is SGHTA and CDR2 FQGTGA. CDR3 sequence (DNA): TGTGCCAGCAGCTTAACATCCCAGGGATACGAGCAGTACTTC. Translated: CASSLTSQGYEQYF.

CDR3 DNA sequence: TGCGCCAGCAGCGTACAGGGGGCAACTAATGAAAAACTGTTTTTT. It yields the protein CASSVQGATNEKLFF. The gene calls are TRBV4-1 and TRBJ1-4; 8 positions agree with TRBD1. CDR3 length: 15 amino acids. Germline lookup yields CDR1 MGHRA and CDR2 YSYEKL. J was trimmed by 0 bases and V by 5 bases; bases with no gene match: 2.

This clone was seen a few times. The J gene is TRBJ2-2, the V gene TRBV28, with 7 positions matching TRBD2. The CDR3 runs to 13 residues. With V trimmed by 6 bases and J by 6 bases, 4 bases remained unmatched. CDR1 and CDR2 from the germline V gene are MDHEN and SYDVKM. The CDR3 DNA reads as TGTGCCAGCAGACGAGGACTAGCCGGGGAGCTGTTTTTT. This codes for CASRRGLAGELFF.

This chain uses TRBV7-9 with TRBJ1-2, with 8 bases that match TRBD1. Per germline, CDR1 SEHNR and CDR2 FQNEAQ (reference sequence). This CDR3 comprises 14 residues. V lost 5 bases, J lost 4 bases, and 6 bases stayed unmatched. The CDR3, as DNA: TGTGCCAGCAGCCTCGGACAGGGTGCCTATGGCTACACCTTC. Translated, it gives CASSLGQGAYGYTF.

The chain couples TRBV7-8 to TRBJ2-7, with unresolved D. Germline V gene lookup returns CDR1 SGHVS and CDR2 FQNEAQ. The CDR3 contains 14 residues. V dropped 3 bases and J dropped 4 bases, with 13 bases sitting between them. CDR3 protein: CASSLQETLYEQYF. The CDR3 region has the DNA TGTGCCAGCAGCTTGCAGGAGACATTATACGAGCAGTACTTC.

This rearrangement joins TRBV7-8 to TRBJ2-7, with a weak D call TRBD1 (5 bases). The V end was cut by 5 bases, the J end by 0 bases, with 11 bases between. Germline CDR1 and CDR2: SGHVS and FQNEAQ. The CDR3 is made up of 14 amino acids. The CDR3 protein is CASSPRQSSYEQYF. The CDR3 nucleotides read TGTGCCAGCAGCCCCCGACAGAGCTCCTACGAGCAGTACTTC.

The chain carries TRBV10-2 and TRBJ2-7; D might be TRBD2 (6 bases). Trimming took off 1 base at V and 6 bases at J, with 19 bases between the two ends. The CDR3 runs to 16 residues. The germline gives CDR1 WSHSY, CDR2 SAAADI. The CDR3 region is CASSEWGVRAYGEQYF. As DNA, the CDR3 is TGCGCCAGCAGTGAGTGGGGGGTTCGAGCCTACGGCGAGCAGTACTTC.

The rearrangement links TRBV9 to TRBJ1-2; D remains unclear. Germline CDR1 reads SGDLS; CDR2 reads YYNGEE. CDR3 size: 13 residues. V was trimmed by 3 bases and J by 3 bases, leaving 9 bases between them. The CDR3 DNA reads TGTGCCAGCAGCGCCGTAGCCGACTATGGCTACACCTTC. Residues: CASSAVADYGYTF.

This sequence joins TRBV14 and TRBJ2-3, with TRBD2 matching 10 bases. Germline assignment: CDR1 SGHDN and CDR2 FVKESK. The V segment lost 6 bases and the J segment 6 bases; nucleotides outside the gene matches: 9. The CDR3 is 15 amino acids. CDR3 in amino acids: CASRLTSGTRDTQYF. CDR3 nucleotide sequence: TGTGCCAGCAGGTTAACTAGCGGGACCAGGGATACGCAGTATTTT.

This clone has more than one count but fewer than ten. This sequence joins TRBV5-1 and TRBJ2-3; 11 nucleotides agree with TRBD2. Trimming at V came to 6 bases and at J to 4 bases, leaving 7 bases not matched to a gene. The V gene's germline CDR1 is SGHRS and CDR2 YFSETQ. This CDR3 is built from 15 residues. The CDR3 spells CASKRLAGLSDTQYF. CDR3 in DNA: TGCGCCAGCAAGCGACTAGCGGGGTTGTCAGATACGCAGTATTTT.

The chain couples TRBV5-1 to TRBJ2-5, with TRBD2 matching over 14 bases. J lost 0 bases, V lost 4 bases, and 8 bases had no gene match. CDR3 length: 18 amino acids. Germline CDR1 reads SGHRS; CDR2 reads YFSETQ. The DNA for the CDR3 is TGCGCCAGCAGCCTAGGACTAGCGGGGGGTGGGGACCAAGAGACCCAGTACTTC. Its protein is CASSLGLAGGGDQETQYF.